Listed below are T cell receptor beta chains from one sample, sequenced in a study of Tregs in tolerant kidney transplant recipients. Some clones are missing from TCRdb's copy, which holds only in-frame ones; the method was immunoSEQ multiplex PCR. The repertoire consists of more than 60,000 clones, with 80% to 90% occurring once and the leading ten covering 2.1%. The input for sequencing was Tregs from blood, taken before the transplant. Source of these receptors: a human donor who received a combined kidney and bone marrow transplant. Each CDR3 is given with its conserved first and last residue. Fields, in order: clone size, J gene, V gene, CDR3 length, D gene, CDR3 protein, CDR3 DNA. A D gene is named only where the DNA matches it firmly. Clone size, where shown, is once, few, many, or a class for clones that have expanded.

abundance: few; j_gene: TRBJ1-2; v_gene: TRBV6-6; len: 15; d_gene: -; CDR3aa: CASSYAGGTDYGYTF; CDR3nt: TGTGCCAGCAGTTACGCCGGGGGCACAGACTATGGCTACACCTTC
abundance: -; j_gene: TRBJ1-2; v_gene: TRBV11-2; len: 13; d_gene: -; CDR3aa: CASSLSGGYGYTF; CDR3nt: TGTGCCAGCAGCTTATCGGGGGGCTATGGCTACACCTTC
abundance: -; j_gene: TRBJ2-2; v_gene: TRBV19; len: 14; d_gene: TRBD1; CDR3aa: CATLDRGGTGELFF; CDR3nt: TGTGCCACCCTGGACAGGGGAGGGACCGGGGAGCTGTTTTTT
abundance: -; j_gene: TRBJ1-2; v_gene: TRBV14; len: 16; d_gene: -; CDR3aa: CASSQDRLAYNYGYTF; CDR3nt: TGTGCCAGCAGCCAAGATCGGCTCGCTTACAACTATGGCTACACCTTC
abundance: -; j_gene: TRBJ2-7; v_gene: TRBV4-3; len: 15; d_gene: TRBD1; CDR3aa: CASSQTQGSLYEQYF; CDR3nt: TGCGCCAGCAGCCAAACACAGGGGTCCCTCTACGAGCAGTACTTC
abundance: -; j_gene: TRBJ2-4; v_gene: TRBV11-2; len: 13; d_gene: -; CDR3aa: CASTQGSGNIQYF; CDR3nt: TGTGCCAGCACCCAAGGGTCCGGGAACATTCAGTACTTC
abundance: -; j_gene: TRBJ2-7; v_gene: TRBV6-1; len: 13; d_gene: -; CDR3aa: CASSYSPSYEQYF; CDR3nt: TGTGCCAGCAGCTACAGCCCTTCCTACGAGCAGTACTTC
abundance: -; j_gene: TRBJ1-1; v_gene: TRBV7-9; len: 13; d_gene: -; CDR3aa: CASSLKLDTEAFF; CDR3nt: TGTGCCAGCAGCTTAAAGTTGGACACTGAAGCTTTCTTT
abundance: -; j_gene: TRBJ1-3; v_gene: TRBV6-1; len: 16; d_gene: -; CDR3aa: CASSETLGFSGNTIYF; CDR3nt: TGTGCCAGCAGTGAAACACTGGGCTTCTCTGGAAACACCATATATTTT
abundance: -; j_gene: TRBJ2-3; v_gene: TRBV9; len: 14; d_gene: TRBD1; CDR3aa: CASSFGTGRDTQYF; CDR3nt: TGTGCCAGCAGCTTCGGGACAGGGCGGGATACGCAGTATTTT
abundance: -; j_gene: TRBJ2-5; v_gene: TRBV5-4; len: 13; d_gene: -; CDR3aa: CASSWGVRETQYF; CDR3nt: TGTGCCAGCAGCTGGGGGGTCCGGGAGACCCAGTACTTC
abundance: -; j_gene: TRBJ2-7; v_gene: TRBV20-1; len: 11; d_gene: -; CDR3aa: CSASPRYEQYF; CDR3nt: TGCAGTGCTTCTCCTAGGTACGAGCAGTACTTC
abundance: -; j_gene: TRBJ2-3; v_gene: TRBV2; len: 12; d_gene: -; CDR3aa: CASTRRTDTQYF; CDR3nt: TGTGCCAGCACAAGGCGCACAGATACGCAGTATTTT
abundance: once; j_gene: TRBJ2-1; v_gene: TRBV9; len: 15; d_gene: TRBD2; CDR3aa: CASSVGGRAGDEQFF; CDR3nt: TGTGCCAGCAGCGTAGGTGGGAGGGCCGGGGATGAGCAGTTCTTC
abundance: -; j_gene: TRBJ2-1; v_gene: TRBV9; len: 17; d_gene: TRBD2; CDR3aa: CASSLTSGRGSYNEQFF; CDR3nt: TGTGCCAGCAGCCTAACTAGCGGGAGGGGCTCCTACAATGAGCAGTTCTTC
abundance: -; j_gene: TRBJ2-3; v_gene: TRBV30; len: 12; d_gene: -; CDR3aa: CAWSFSTDTQYF; CDR3nt: TGTGCCTGGAGTTTTAGCACAGATACGCAGTATTTT
abundance: -; j_gene: TRBJ1-4; v_gene: TRBV5-4; len: 14; d_gene: -; CDR3aa: CASSSGGGAEKLFF; CDR3nt: TGTGCCAGCAGCTCAGGCGGGGGGGCAGAAAAACTGTTTTTT
abundance: -; j_gene: TRBJ2-1; v_gene: TRBV6-1; len: 14; d_gene: TRBD1; CDR3aa: CASQRQGGYNEQFF; CDR3nt: TGTGCCAGCCAGAGACAGGGTGGGTACAATGAGCAGTTCTTC
abundance: -; j_gene: TRBJ1-2; v_gene: TRBV5-1; len: 13; d_gene: -; CDR3aa: CASSLGADYGYTF; CDR3nt: TGCGCCAGCAGCTTAGGGGCCGACTATGGCTACACCTTC
abundance: -; j_gene: TRBJ2-3; v_gene: TRBV5-1; len: 15; d_gene: -; CDR3aa: CASSLGSGSTDTQYF; CDR3nt: TGCGCCAGCAGCTTGGGGAGCGGGAGCACAGATACGCAGTATTTT
abundance: -; j_gene: TRBJ1-2; v_gene: TRBV6-4; len: 15; d_gene: TRBD1; CDR3aa: CASRRRPTGDYGYTF; CDR3nt: TGTGCCAGTAGAAGAAGACCTACAGGGGACTATGGCTACACCTTC
abundance: once; j_gene: TRBJ2-1; v_gene: TRBV5-6; len: 15; d_gene: TRBD2; CDR3aa: CASSVLAGAVNEQFF; CDR3nt: TGTGCCAGCAGCGTGCTAGCGGGGGCGGTAAATGAGCAGTTCTTC
abundance: once; j_gene: TRBJ1-2; v_gene: TRBV19; len: 18; d_gene: TRBD1; CDR3aa: CASSNTGTGGSLSSGYTF; CDR3nt: TGTGCCAGTAGTAACACCGGGACAGGGGGCTCTCTATCAAGCGGCTACACCTTC
abundance: once; j_gene: TRBJ1-2; v_gene: TRBV5-1; len: 12; d_gene: -; CDR3aa: CASSPSAGGYTF; CDR3nt: TGCGCCAGCAGCCCCTCGGCTGGAGGCTACACCTTC
abundance: -; j_gene: TRBJ2-3; v_gene: TRBV11-3; len: 15; d_gene: -; CDR3aa: CASSLDGRGADTQYF; CDR3nt: TGTGCCAGCAGCTTAGACGGGAGAGGAGCAGATACGCAGTATTTT
abundance: -; j_gene: TRBJ1-5; v_gene: TRBV5-1; len: 15; d_gene: -; CDR3aa: CASSLVPGSNQPQHF; CDR3nt: TGCGCCAGCAGCTTGGTCCCGGGTAGCAATCAGCCCCAGCATTTT
abundance: -; j_gene: TRBJ2-3; v_gene: TRBV10-3; len: 14; d_gene: TRBD2; CDR3aa: CAIGPSGSPDTQYF; CDR3nt: TGTGCCATCGGCCCTAGCGGGAGCCCAGATACGCAGTATTTT
abundance: -; j_gene: TRBJ1-5; v_gene: TRBV28; len: 13; d_gene: -; CDR3aa: CASRPDVYQPQHF; CDR3nt: TGTGCCAGCAGACCGGACGTTTATCAGCCCCAGCATTTT